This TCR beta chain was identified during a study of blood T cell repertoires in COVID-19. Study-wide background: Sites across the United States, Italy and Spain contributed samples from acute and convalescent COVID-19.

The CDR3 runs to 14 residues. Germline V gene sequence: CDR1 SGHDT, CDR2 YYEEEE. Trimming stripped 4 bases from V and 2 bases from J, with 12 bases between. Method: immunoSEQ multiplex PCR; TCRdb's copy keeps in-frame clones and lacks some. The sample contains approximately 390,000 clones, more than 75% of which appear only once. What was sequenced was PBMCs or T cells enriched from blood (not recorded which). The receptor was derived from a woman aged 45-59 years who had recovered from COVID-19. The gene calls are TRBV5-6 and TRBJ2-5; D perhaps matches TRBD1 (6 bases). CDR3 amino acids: CASSQGTLQETQYF. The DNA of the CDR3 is TGTGCCAGCAGCCAAGGGACACTTCAAGAGACCCAGTACTTC.